The 9 T cell receptor beta chains given below trace back to one sample, sequenced in a study of shared clonotypes between healthy human individuals. The method was immunoSEQ multiplex PCR; TCRdb's version includes in-frame clones alone and lacks a portion of them. The table records 950,000 to 1,100,000 clones, approximately 80% of them present only once. The sample was memory CD4+ T cells from PBMCs. Subset specified: CD45RA-negative fraction. Receptors were obtained from a man aged 18 to 29 in good health. Some clones in this sample may be carry-over from other donors' samples.

The chain is built from TRBV4-3 and TRBJ1-4, with a possible D match to TRBD1 (5 bases). CDR1 LGHNA and CDR2 YSLEER come from the germline V gene. V lost 4 bases and J 7 bases, leaving 16 bases between the germline ends. This CDR3 spans 15 amino acids. The CDR3 region has the DNA TGCGCCAGCAGCCCGATCTTAGGGGCAGGTGAAAAACTGTTTTTT. Residues: CASSPILGAGEKLFF.

This chain links TRBV19 with TRBJ2-7; D could derive from TRBD1 or TRBD2 (6 bases each). The germline V gene encodes CDR1 LNHDA and CDR2 SQIVND (reference sequence). V was trimmed by 11 bases and J by 2 bases, leaving 13 bases between them. The CDR3 is 12 residues long. In nucleotides, the CDR3 is TGTGCCGTAGGGGGGCAAGCCTACGAGCAGTACTTC. Protein product: CAVGGQAYEQYF.

The J gene is TRBJ1-2, the V gene TRBV6-5; 8 bases align to TRBD1. Germline CDR1 and CDR2: MNHEY and SVGAGI. This CDR3 region has 14 residues. V gave up 6 bases and J gave up 1 base; unmatched junction bases: 4. The CDR3 nucleotides read TGTGCCAGCAGAAGACAGGGGTTTAACTATGGCTACACCTTC. This encodes CASRRQGFNYGYTF.

V is TRBV28 and J is TRBJ1-5; D gene ambiguous. V lost 7 bases, J lost 7 bases, and 11 bases lay in between. Germline lookup yields CDR1 MDHEN and CDR2 SYDVKM. This CDR3 is 12 amino acids long. DNA of the CDR3: TGTGCCAGCAATCTCTCCCCCCAGCCCCAGCATTTT. It translates to CASNLSPQPQHF. The entire variable domain, with the rest obtained from reference TRBV28 and TRBJ1-5, is as follows: DVKVTQSSRYLVKRTGEKVFLECVQDMDHENMFWYRQDPGLGLRLIYFSYDVKMKEKGDIPEGYSVSREKKERFSLILESASTNQTSMYLCASNLSPQPQHFGDGTRLSIL.

The J gene is TRBJ2-5, the V gene TRBV9; 8 nucleotides agree with TRBD2. CDR1 is SGDLS, CDR2 YYNGEE, per germline. Trimming at V came to 2 bases and at J to 5 bases, leaving 11 bases not matched to a gene. This CDR3 is 16 amino acids long. CDR3 sequence (DNA): TGTGCCAGCAGCGTCGCGGGGGGCGTAGGTGGGGAGACCCAGTACTTC. Translated: CASSVAGGVGGETQYF.

This chain uses TRBV28 with TRBJ2-1, with D possibly being TRBD2 (7 bases). V lost 7 bases, J lost 9 bases, and 19 bases lay in between. The V gene's germline CDR1 is MDHEN and CDR2 SYDVKM. This CDR3 has 14 amino acids. The CDR3 loop reads CASIPPWGGGEQFF. The CDR3, as DNA: TGTGCCAGCATTCCGCCGTGGGGAGGGGGTGAGCAGTTCTTC.

This clone was seen a handful of times. The V gene is TRBV18, the J gene TRBJ2-7, with D perhaps matching TRBD1 or TRBD2 (5 bases each). The CDR3 runs to 15 residues. The germline V gene has CDR1 KGHSH and CDR2 LQKENI. V lost 6 bases to trimming and J lost 0 bases, with 15 bases between them. CDR3 region: CASSPEDINSYEQYF. The CDR3 bases are TGTGCCAGCTCCCCGGAGGACATAAACTCCTACGAGCAGTACTTC.

J is TRBJ2-5 and V is TRBV4-2; TRBD2 matches at 16 bases. The CDR3 contains 17 residues. CDR1 and CDR2 from the germline V gene are LGHNA and YNFKEQ. The J segment lost 4 bases and the V segment lost 4 bases, leaving 6 bases of the junction unmatched. For the CDR3, the DNA is TGTGCCAGCAGCCCGGGACTAGCGGGAGGGCCAGGAGAGACCCAGTACTTC. Translated: CASSPGLAGGPGETQYF.

The rearrangement uses TRBV5-1 and TRBJ2-5; D assignment may be TRBD1 or TRBD2 (5 bases each). This CDR3 has 19 residues. The germline V gene has CDR1 SGHRS and CDR2 YFSETQ. Trimming pared 0 bases from V and 4 bases from J, leaving 25 bases between. The CDR3 protein is CASSLEGLGVLGAVETQYF. CDR3 bases: TGCGCCAGCAGCTTGGAGGGCCTGGGGGTCTTAGGGGCGGTAGAGACCCAGTACTTC.